Below, one T cell receptor (beta chain) is given with its context. The antigen remains unidentified. J was trimmed by 7 bases and V by 6 bases; bases with no gene match: 9. Germline V gene sequence: CDR1 SNHLY, CDR2 FYNNEI. CDR3 length: 14 amino acids. This specimen comes from a study of T cell repertoires in ileal Crohn's disease. Time point reported: proximal margin of the surgical specimen (macroscopically non-inflamed). The data were produced by immunoSEQ multiplex PCR, yet TCRdb's version contains in-frame clones alone and is incomplete. The sample records 4,500 to 6,500 clones, 80% to 90% being singletons. Study conclusions and caveats: Clonal expansions were more frequent in active smokers than non-smokers at surgery.

Sequenced input: ileal tissue. The TCR was taken from an adult with Crohn's disease. The V and J genes are TRBV2 and TRBJ2-5, with TRBD2 matching over 9 bases. CDR3 bases: TGTGCCAGCAGAGGACTAGCGTCTGGAGGGACCCAGTACTTC. This sequence encodes CASRGLASGGTQYF.